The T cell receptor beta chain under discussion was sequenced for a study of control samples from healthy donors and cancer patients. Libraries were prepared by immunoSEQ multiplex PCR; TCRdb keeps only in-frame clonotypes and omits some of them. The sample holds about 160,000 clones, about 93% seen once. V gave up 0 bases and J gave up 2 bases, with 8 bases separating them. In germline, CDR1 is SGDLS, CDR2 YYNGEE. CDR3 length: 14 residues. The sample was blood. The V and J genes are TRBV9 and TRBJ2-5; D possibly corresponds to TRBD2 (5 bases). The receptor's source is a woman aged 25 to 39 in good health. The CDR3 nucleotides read TGTGCCAGCAGCGTAGGAGGGTCTCAAGAGACCCAGTACTTC. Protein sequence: CASSVGGSQETQYF.